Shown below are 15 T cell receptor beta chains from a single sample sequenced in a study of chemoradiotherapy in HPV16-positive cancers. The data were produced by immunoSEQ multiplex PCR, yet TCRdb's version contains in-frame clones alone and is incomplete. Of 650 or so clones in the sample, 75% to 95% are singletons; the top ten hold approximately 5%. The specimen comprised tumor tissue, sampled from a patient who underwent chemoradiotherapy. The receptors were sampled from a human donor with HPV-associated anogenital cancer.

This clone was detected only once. DNA of the CDR3: TGTGCCAGCAGCTTCGGGGGGAACACCGGGGAGCTGTTTTTT. It is translated as CASSFGGNTGELFF. The rearrangement links TRBV7-2 to TRBJ2-2, with D tentatively TRBD2 (6 bases). The germline CDR1 and CDR2 sequences are SGHTA and FQGNSA. Trimming stripped 3 bases from V and 1 base from J, with 6 bases between. The CDR3 is made up of 14 amino acids.

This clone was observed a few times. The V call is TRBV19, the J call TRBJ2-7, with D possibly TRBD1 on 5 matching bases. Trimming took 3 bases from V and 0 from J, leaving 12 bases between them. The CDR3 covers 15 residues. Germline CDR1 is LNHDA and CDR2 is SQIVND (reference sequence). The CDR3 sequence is CASSMVGRASYEQYF. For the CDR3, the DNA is TGTGCCAGTAGTATGGTGGGCAGGGCCTCCTACGAGCAGTACTTC.

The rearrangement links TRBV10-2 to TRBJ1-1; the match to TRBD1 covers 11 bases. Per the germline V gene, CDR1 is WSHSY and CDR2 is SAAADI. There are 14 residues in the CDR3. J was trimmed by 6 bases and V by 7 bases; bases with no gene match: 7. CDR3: CASNLGQGAPEAFF. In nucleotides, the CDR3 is TGCGCCAGCAACCTTGGACAGGGGGCCCCTGAAGCTTTCTTT.

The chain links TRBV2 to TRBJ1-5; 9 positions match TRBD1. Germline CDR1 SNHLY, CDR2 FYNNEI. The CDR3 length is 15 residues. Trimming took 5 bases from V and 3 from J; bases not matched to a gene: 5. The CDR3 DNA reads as TGTGCCAGCAGTCCCGGGACAGGGAACAATCAGCCCCAGCATTTT. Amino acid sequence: CASSPGTGNNQPQHF.

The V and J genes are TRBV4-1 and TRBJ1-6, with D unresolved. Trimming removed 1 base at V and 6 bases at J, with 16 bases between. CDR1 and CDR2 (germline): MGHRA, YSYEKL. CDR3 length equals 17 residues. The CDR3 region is CASSQADMGFLNSPLHF. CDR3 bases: TGCGCCAGCAGCCAAGCTGATATGGGCTTTCTTAATTCACCCCTCCACTTT.

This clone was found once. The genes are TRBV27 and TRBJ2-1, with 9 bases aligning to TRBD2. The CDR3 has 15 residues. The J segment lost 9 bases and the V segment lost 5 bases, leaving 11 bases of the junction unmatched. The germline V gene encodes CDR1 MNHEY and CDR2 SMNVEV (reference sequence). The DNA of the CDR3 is TGTGCCAGCAGTCGAGCTAGCGGGGTACACGGTGAGCAGTTCTTC. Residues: CASSRASGVHGEQFF.

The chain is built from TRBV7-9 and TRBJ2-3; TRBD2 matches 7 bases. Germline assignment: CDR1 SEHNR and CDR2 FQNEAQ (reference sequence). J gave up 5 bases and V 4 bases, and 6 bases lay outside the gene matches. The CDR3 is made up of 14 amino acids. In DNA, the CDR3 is TGTGCCAGCAGCTCCGCTGGGACTAAAGATACGCAGTATTTT. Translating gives CASSSAGTKDTQYF.

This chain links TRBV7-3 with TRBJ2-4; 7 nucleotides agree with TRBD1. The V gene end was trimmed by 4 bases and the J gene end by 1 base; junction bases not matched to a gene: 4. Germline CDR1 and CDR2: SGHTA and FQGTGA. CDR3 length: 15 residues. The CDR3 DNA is TGTGCCAGCAGCTCAACAGGGGCGGCCAAAAACATTCAGTACTTC. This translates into CASSSTGAAKNIQYF.

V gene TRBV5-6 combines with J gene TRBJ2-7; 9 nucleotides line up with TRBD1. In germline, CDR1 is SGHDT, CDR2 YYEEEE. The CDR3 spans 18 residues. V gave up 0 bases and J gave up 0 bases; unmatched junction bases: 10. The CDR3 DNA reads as TGTGCCAGCAGCTTGGCCCCCGGGACAGGGATTTACTCCTACGAGCAGTACTTC. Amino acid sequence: CASSLAPGTGIYSYEQYF.

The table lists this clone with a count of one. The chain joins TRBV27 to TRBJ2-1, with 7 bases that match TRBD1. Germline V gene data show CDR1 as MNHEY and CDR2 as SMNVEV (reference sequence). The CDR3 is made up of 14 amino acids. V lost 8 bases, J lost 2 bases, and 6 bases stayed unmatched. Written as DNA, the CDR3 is TGTGCCAGCTCTCGGGACAGTACCTACAATGAGCAGTTCTTC. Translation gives CASSRDSTYNEQFF.

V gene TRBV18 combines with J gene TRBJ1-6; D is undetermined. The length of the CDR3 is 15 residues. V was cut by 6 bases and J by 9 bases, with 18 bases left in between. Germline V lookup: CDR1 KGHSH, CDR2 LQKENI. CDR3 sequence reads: CASSWTDEGGSPLHF. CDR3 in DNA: TGTGCCAGCTCCTGGACTGACGAGGGTGGTTCACCCCTCCACTTT. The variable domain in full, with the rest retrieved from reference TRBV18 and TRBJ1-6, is NAGVMQNPRHLVRRRGQEARLRCSPMKGHSHVYWYRQLPEEGLKFMVYLQKENIIDESGMPKERFSAEFPKEGPSILRIQQVVRGDSAAYFCASSWTDEGGSPLHFGNGTRLTVT.

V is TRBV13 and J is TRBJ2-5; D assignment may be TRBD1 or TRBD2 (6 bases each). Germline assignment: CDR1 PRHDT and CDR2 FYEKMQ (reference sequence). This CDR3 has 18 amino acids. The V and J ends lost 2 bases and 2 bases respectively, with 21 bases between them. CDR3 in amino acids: CASSLLSGARILQETQYF. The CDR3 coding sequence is TGTGCCAGCAGCTTACTCTCGGGGGCCCGGATCCTACAAGAGACCCAGTACTTC.

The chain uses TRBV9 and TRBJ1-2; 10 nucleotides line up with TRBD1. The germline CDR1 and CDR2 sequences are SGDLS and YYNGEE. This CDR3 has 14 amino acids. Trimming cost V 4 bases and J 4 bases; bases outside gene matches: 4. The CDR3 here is CASSRTGGFYGYTF. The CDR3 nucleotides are TGTGCCAGCAGCCGGACAGGGGGTTTCTATGGCTACACCTTC.

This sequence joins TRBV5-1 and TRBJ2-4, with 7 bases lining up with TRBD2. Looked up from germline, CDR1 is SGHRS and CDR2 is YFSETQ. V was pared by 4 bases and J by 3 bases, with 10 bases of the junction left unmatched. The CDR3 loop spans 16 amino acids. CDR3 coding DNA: TGCGCCAGCAGCAGGGAGGGAGGCGCAGGCAAAAACATTCAGTACTTC. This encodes CASSREGGAGKNIQYF.

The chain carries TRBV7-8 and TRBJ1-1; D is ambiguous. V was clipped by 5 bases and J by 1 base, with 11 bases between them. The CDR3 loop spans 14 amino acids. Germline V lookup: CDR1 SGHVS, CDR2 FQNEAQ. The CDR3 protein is CASSDTRTNTEAFF. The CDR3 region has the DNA TGTGCCAGCAGCGATACTCGCACGAACACTGAAGCTTTCTTT.